This T cell receptor beta chain is from a study of a mutant IDH1 vaccine in newly diagnosed glioma. Time point here: week 11, during vaccination. The investigators gave 300 ug of mutant IDH1 20-mer peptide in each vaccine dose, together with topical imiquimod. Profiling relied on immunoSEQ multiplex PCR, and the TCRdb table lists in-frame clones only, not all of them. This table holds roughly 60,000 clones, about 84% found once. This clone was found a few times. Antigen: not known. The TCR originated in a man aged 25-45 years with glioma. The sample here was PBMCs, taken from a glioma patient whose treatment included an IDH1 peptide vaccine.

The CDR3 sequence: CASSRVNYGYTF. In DNA, the CDR3 is TGTGCCAGCAGCCGGGTTAACTATGGCTACACCTTC. V gene TRBV14 combines with J gene TRBJ1-2; D call uncertain. The CDR3 covers 12 residues. V was pared by 4 bases and J by 1 base, with 4 bases between. The germline V gene encodes CDR1 SGHDN and CDR2 FVKESK. Combining the CDR3 with reference TRBV14 and TRBJ1-2 gives the whole variable domain EAGVTQFPSHSVIEKGQTVTLRCDPISGHDNLYWYRRVMGKEIKFLLHFVKESKQDESGMPNNRFLAERTGGTYSTLKVQPAELEDSGVYFCASSRVNYGYTFGSGTRLTVV.